The sequence of this T cell receptor beta chain was determined in a study of tumor-infiltrating lymphocytes in primary liver carcinoma. cDNA specific to TCR beta was made from approximately 500 ng of total RNA, with a constant-region primer employed for priming. Generation of the TCR beta libraries relied on three nested multiplex PCR rounds using slightly modified ARM-PCR. TCRdb called the multiplex PCR reads again in MiXCR, with one record for every CDR3 protein. Altogether around 80,000 distinct CDR3 sequences are present, around 70% being singletons, with the ten largest covering roughly a fifth. Without any cell sorting, about 18-30 mg of bulk tissue yielded co-extracted RNA and DNA. Chronic HBV infection was present, with no prior treatment. Study-level findings and limits: When set against blood, tumors had a significantly higher top-250-clone fraction (p = 0.039). Tumor-adjacent and tumor-blood pairs shared a smaller degree of overlap than tumor region pairs.

Notes on this clonotype: Its antigen is not known. The DNA is left out, because the CDR3 cannot be placed on it with certainty; the CDR3 is given as TCRdb lists it.

Sequenced sample: liver tumor tissue from sampling region 1. Subset noted: tumor region T1, superior pole. This TCR derives from a man aged 40-55 years with primary liver carcinoma and hepatitis B virus infection.

CDR3 in amino acids: CANVGQGSDEQSF. The chain joins TRBV7-8 to TRBJ2-1; TRBD1, as called in the table, went unchecked against the DNA. The germline V gene has CDR1 SGHVS and CDR2 FQNEAQ. Ends included, the CDR3 has 13 residues.